Each of the 14 T cell receptor beta chains below was sequenced from the same sample in a study of cytomegalovirus exposure and HLA in healthy donors. Both 60 Vbeta primers and 13 Jbeta primers went into the PCR. Repertoires were generated with immunoSEQ multiplex PCR, while TCRdb's copy carries only in-frame clones and drops some. The sample lists approximately 240,000 clones; about 80% were seen once. The sample was PBMCs. The receptors were gathered from a woman aged 40 to 50 in good health and CMV-seronegative.

The chain joins TRBV6-5 to TRBJ2-3, with D hard to call. The germline V and J ends were trimmed by 5 bases and 0 bases, with 12 bases remaining between them. In germline, CDR1 is MNHEY, CDR2 SVGAGI. This CDR3 is built from 15 residues. This CDR3 is CASSRITTSTDTQYF. In DNA form, the CDR3 reads TGTGCCAGCAGTCGAATAACAACAAGCACAGATACGCAGTATTTT.

This chain connects TRBV19 to TRBJ2-2; TRBD1 matches 7 bases. The CDR3 is made up of 15 amino acids. The V segment lost 6 bases and the J segment 5 bases; nucleotides outside the gene matches: 9. CDR1 and CDR2 from the germline V gene are LNHDA and SQIVND (reference sequence). CDR3 DNA: TGTGCCAGTAGATCGGGACAGCTAATTACCGGGGAGCTGTTTTTT. It translates to CASRSGQLITGELFF.

CDR3 DNA: TGTGCCAGCAGTGGGACAGGGGTCGCTGAAGCTTTCTTT. Residues: CASSGTGVAEAFF. The gene calls are TRBV6-1 and TRBJ1-1; 9 nucleotides line up with TRBD1. CDR3 length equals 13 residues. Germline CDR1 reads MNHNS; CDR2 reads SASEGT. J gave up 6 bases and V 4 bases, and 3 bases lay outside the gene matches.

This clone is a singleton in its sample. The genes are TRBV18 and TRBJ1-5; D remains ambiguous. The V end lost 3 bases, the J end lost 6 bases, and 6 bases lay between the germline ends. This CDR3 spans 12 amino acids. Germline CDR1 is KGHSH and CDR2 is LQKENI. The CDR3 loop is CASSPDSQPQHF. The CDR3 region has the DNA TGTGCCAGCTCACCCGATAGTCAGCCCCAGCATTTT.

The V call is TRBV5-1, the J call TRBJ2-3; D may be TRBD1 (5 bases). The germline V and J ends were trimmed by 1 base and 0 bases, with 9 bases remaining between them. Looked up from germline, CDR1 is SGHRS and CDR2 is YFSETQ. This CDR3 is built from 15 residues. The CDR3: CASSLFGASTDTQYF. Here the CDR3 DNA reads TGCGCCAGCAGCTTGTTTGGGGCTAGCACAGATACGCAGTATTTT.

The rearrangement links TRBV5-5 to TRBJ2-2, with 8 bases aligning to TRBD2. V shed 1 base, J shed 5 bases, and the junction held 13 bases outside the gene matches. This CDR3 has 18 residues. Germline-derived CDR1 and CDR2 are SGHKS and YYEKEE (reference sequence). The CDR3 bases are TGTGCCAGCAGCTTGACCCATCCGGGGGGGCCAGGGACCGGGGAGCTGTTTTTT. It encodes CASSLTHPGGPGTGELFF.

This chain links TRBV5-1 with TRBJ1-1, with 10 positions matching TRBD1. The junction had 6 bases not matched to a gene; V was cut back by 3 bases and J by 1 base. The CDR3 runs to 16 residues. Germline V gene lookup returns CDR1 SGHRS and CDR2 YFSETQ. CDR3 sequence (DNA): TGCGCCAGCAGCTCTAATCGGGACAGGGGGAACACTGAAGCTTTCTTT. Protein: CASSSNRDRGNTEAFF.

V is TRBV10-3 and J is TRBJ1-1; weak D call: TRBD1 (5 bases). The germline V and J ends were trimmed by 4 bases and 2 bases, with 20 bases remaining between them. Germline CDR1 ENHRY, CDR2 SYGVKD. The CDR3 runs to 17 residues. The CDR3 loop reads CAISGGDPTRLNTEAFF. The CDR3 DNA is TGTGCCATCAGTGGGGGGGACCCAACCCGGCTTAACACTGAAGCTTTCTTT.

The rearrangement uses TRBV11-3 and TRBJ2-3; 8 bases are shared with TRBD2. The CDR3 length is 17 residues. The germline V gene has CDR1 SGHNT and CDR2 YENEEA. With V trimmed by 3 bases and J by 4 bases, 12 bases remained unmatched. CDR3 in amino acids: CASSFVTVGGAADTQYF. The CDR3 coding sequence is TGTGCCAGCAGCTTCGTAACGGTCGGGGGGGCAGCAGATACGCAGTATTTT.

This chain links TRBV27 with TRBJ2-1, with 10 bases that match TRBD2. The CDR3 is 16 residues long. Germline CDR1 is MNHEY and CDR2 is SMNVEV (reference sequence). J was trimmed by 4 bases and V by 1 base; bases with no gene match: 4. The CDR3, as DNA: TGTGCCAGCAGTTTATTGGGTAGCGGGGGGTACAATGAGCAGTTCTTC. Protein sequence: CASSLLGSGGYNEQFF.

This chain connects TRBV5-4 to TRBJ2-7; possibly TRBD2 for D (6 bases). The CDR3 loop spans 11 amino acids. Germline lookup yields CDR1 SGHNT and CDR2 YYREEE (reference sequence). With 5 bases removed from V and 4 bases from J, the gap between germline ends came to 7 bases. The CDR3 reads CASREGYEQYF. The CDR3 nucleotides read TGTGCCAGCAGGGAGGGTTACGAGCAGTACTTC.

This clone was found a few times. J is TRBJ2-1 and V is TRBV30; D might be TRBD2 (7 bases). Germline lookup yields CDR1 GTSNPN and CDR2 SVGIG (reference sequence). This CDR3 region has 16 residues. Trimming left V 2 bases short and J 5 bases short, with 19 bases between. Here the CDR3 reads CAWSHKGGGSNNEQFF. The CDR3 region has the DNA TGTGCCTGGAGTCACAAAGGGGGGGGGTCTAACAATGAGCAGTTCTTC.

This clone was detected a few times. The chain is built from TRBV5-6 and TRBJ2-5, with TRBD1 matching over 9 bases. Unmatched junction bases numbered 20, after V lost 6 bases and J lost 5 bases. The CDR3 contains 18 residues. Germline values: CDR1 SGHDT, CDR2 YYEEEE. The CDR3 DNA reads as TGTGCCAGCATCCGGAGACTGCGGGACAGGGCTGGGCGGGAGACCCAGTACTTC. The encoded protein is CASIRRLRDRAGRETQYF.

The chain employs TRBV5-6 and TRBJ2-7; tentatively, D is TRBD1 (6 bases). V lost 3 bases to trimming and J lost 5 bases, with 21 bases between them. Germline loops: CDR1 SGHDT, CDR2 YYEEEE. The CDR3 extends over 16 amino acids. This CDR3 is CASSSVLQGLGDEQYF. The CDR3 bases are TGTGCCAGCAGCTCCGTATTACAGGGTTTGGGGGACGAGCAGTACTTC.